The rows below give T cell receptor beta chains drawn from one sample of a study of shared clonotypes between healthy human individuals. Repertoires were generated with immunoSEQ multiplex PCR, while TCRdb's copy carries only in-frame clones and drops some. Here the sample spans approximately 510,000 clones, 79% being singletons. The specimen sequenced was PBMCs. The receptors derive from a woman aged 40 to 50 in good health. Some clones in this sample may be carry-over from other donors' samples. CDR3s leave out the opening cysteine and the closing phenylalanine or tryptophan.

V	length	J	CDR3
TRBV19	13	TRBJ1-5	ATKRQGAGNQPQH
TRBV6-1	12	TRBJ2-1	ASRTSGNYNEQF
TRBV6-1	13	TRBJ1-1	ASSGGPGYTTEAF
TRBV18	13	TRBJ1-4	ASSPWGQGGEKLF
TRBV28	12	TRBJ1-4	ASAQQGPHEKLF
TRBV6-5	12	TRBJ2-4	ASSPQFPKNIQY
TRBV5-4	13	TRBJ2-2	ASSSGTSVTGELF
TRBV6-4	11	NA	ASSEGERGEQY
TRBV7-9	13	TRBJ2-7	ASSFVREGRYEQY
TRBV5-6	13	TRBJ2-3	ASSPRQGGTDTQY
TRBV4-3	14	TRBJ2-3	ASSQTDRLTTDTQY
TRBV2	12	TRBJ2-1	ASDRDSLYNEQF
TRBV29-1	11	TRBJ2-7	SVQVLLSYEQY
TRBV7-6	14	TRBJ2-1	ASSLSTSGSYNEQF
TRBV10-2	13	TRBJ2-1	ATGGKREGLNEQF
TRBV7-8	12	TRBJ1-1	ASSLQGGITEAF
TRBV11-3	11	TRBJ2-7	ASSLTGTYEQY
TRBV5-1	10	TRBJ2-3	ASSEGTDTQY
TRBV7-3	12	TRBJ2-5	ASSLQGPGETQY
TRBV7-9	11	TRBJ1-1	ASQTQGAVEAF
TRBV5-1	11	TRBJ2-3	ASSFIPLDTQY
TRBV7-2	12	TRBJ2-2	ASSQTRETGELF
TRBV19	12	TRBJ2-1	ASSIGDRVSKQF
TRBV2	10	TRBJ2-5	ASGSSQETQY
TRBV11-3	11	TRBJ2-5	ASSFANMGDQY
TRBV19	11	TRBJ2-7	ASSIGDANEQY
TRBV6-1	13	TRBJ2-5	ASSEVREAQETQY
TRBV5-1	12	TRBJ2-7	ASRRVAGASEQY
TRBV10-3	15	TRBJ2-3	AISESTGGFSTDTQY
TRBV4-2	12	TRBJ1-4	ASSQDQGLKKLF
TRBV7-3	12	TRBJ2-2	ASSLTGAAGELF
TRBV11-2	13	TRBJ2-5	ASSTGLAGGETQY
TRBV6-5	11	TRBJ1-2	ASSLRTGAGYT
TRBV10-2	12	TRBJ1-6	ASSESFRNLALH
TRBV28	13	TRBJ1-2	ASSSPGTWGYGYT
TRBV5-4	14	TRBJ2-2	ASSLGSGTYTGELF
TRBV7-3	12	TRBJ2-1	ASSPLGGTGEQF
TRBV7-2	11	TRBJ1-2	ASSLVEDIGYT
TRBV5-1	11	TRBJ2-1	ASSLGRSRWQF
TRBV11-2	14	TRBJ1-3	ASSLDRTAFGNTIY
TRBV19	12	TRBJ2-1	ASSIQASYNEQF
TRBV7-2	11	TRBJ1-5	ASRGQNNQPQH